These 10 T cell receptor beta chains were all obtained from the same sample, sequenced in a study of cytomegalovirus exposure and HLA in healthy donors (dated by TCRdb to about 2017). The library was prepared using the immunoSEQ multiplex PCR assay. The multiplex PCR relied on a mix of 60 forward primers for TCR Vbeta segments and 13 reverse primers for TCR Jbeta segments. TCRdb provides this immuneACCESS table in a form limited to in-frame rearrangements. Some clones are lacking; in checked studies, under half of them reflect an unresolved V gene, and why the rest are absent is not known. The sample data list 65,000 or so clones, and about 72% of these were observed just once. Jointly, the top ten make up 3% of the sample. The specimen was PBMCs. The receptors were gathered from a girl aged 10-17 years in good health and CMV-seropositive.

V usage is TRBV5-1 and J usage is TRBJ2-7; no definite D call. The CDR3 sequence is 18 residues long. Per the germline V gene, CDR1 is SGHRS and CDR2 is YFSETQ. Deletions cut 3 bases from V and 4 bases from J, with 26 bases between. CDR3 DNA: TGCGCCAGCAGCTCCGCAGGTCGAGTCTCCCTAAATAGATACGAGCAGTACTTC. As protein: CASSSAGRVSLNRYEQYF.

This clone has only a few counts. The chain joins TRBV4-1 to TRBJ2-2; no clear D. The ends were cut back, 1 base at V and 6 bases at J, with 15 bases in the middle. Per germline, CDR1 MGHRA and CDR2 YSYEKL. The CDR3 totals 16 residues. The CDR3 sequence: CASSQGPSQVAGELFF. Written as DNA, the CDR3 is TGCGCCAGCAGCCAAGGCCCCTCCCAGGTCGCCGGGGAGCTGTTTTTT.

This chain links TRBV19 with TRBJ1-3; D gene ambiguous. The CDR3 sequence is 14 residues long. Germline V gives CDR1 LNHDA, CDR2 SQIVND (reference sequence). Deletions cut 6 bases from V and 2 bases from J, with 11 bases between. DNA of the CDR3: TGTGCCAGTAGGCCGGGAACGACTGGAAACACCATATATTTT. Protein product: CASRPGTTGNTIYF. Supplemented by reference TRBV19 and TRBJ1-3, the full variable domain reads DGGITQSPKYLFRKEGQNVTLSCEQNLNHDAMYWYRQDPGQGLRLIYYSQIVNDFQKGDIAEGYSVSREKKESFPLTVTSAQKNPTAFYLCASRPGTTGNTIYFGEGSWLTVV.

Only a few counts were recorded for this clone. The chain couples TRBV7-9 to TRBJ1-1; 9 bases line up with TRBD1. CDR1 is SEHNR, CDR2 FQNEAQ, per germline (reference sequence). This CDR3 is built from 11 residues. V lost 4 bases, J lost 12 bases, and 3 bases stayed unmatched. The CDR3 DNA reads as TGTGCCAGCAGCTGGGACAGGGTGACTTTCTTT. It translates to CASSWDRVTFF.

The rearrangement uses TRBV11-3 and TRBJ2-3; TRBD2 might be the D (6 bases). Germline CDR1 SGHNT, CDR2 YENEEA. The CDR3 spans 15 residues. Trimming left V 1 base short and J 3 bases short, with 11 bases between. CDR3 nucleotide sequence: TGTGCCAGCAGCTTAGCAGCGGGCCTAACAGATACGCAGTATTTT. This sequence encodes CASSLAAGLTDTQYF.

CDR3 nucleotide sequence: TGCGCCAGCAGCTTGGCCCCCGGGATGTGGGAGACCCAGTACTTC. Amino acids: CASSLAPGMWETQYF. The chain uses TRBV5-1 and TRBJ2-5; TRBD2 might be the D (5 bases). The V end was cut by 0 bases, the J end by 5 bases, with 14 bases between. CDR3 size: 15 residues. CDR1 SGHRS and CDR2 YFSETQ come from the germline V gene.

The rearrangement links TRBV4-1 to TRBJ2-5, with TRBD1 identical over 7 bases. This CDR3 contains 17 residues. Trimming removed 0 bases from V and 1 base from J; junction bases left unmatched: 8. From germline, CDR1 is MGHRA and CDR2 YSYEKL. CDR3 bases: TGCGCCAGCAGCCAAGATCAACTACAGGGGTTCCAAGAGACCCAGTACTTC. Protein product: CASSQDQLQGFQETQYF.

This rearrangement joins TRBV4-1 to TRBJ2-5; TRBD2 matches at 8 bases. The DNA end lines up better with TRBJ2-7; the J call may be wrong. CDR3 length equals 12 residues. Germline V CDR1 and CDR2: MGHRA, YSYEKL. CDR3 loop: CASSLGGAEQYF. CDR3 sequence (DNA): TGCGCCAGCAGCCTCGGGGGGGCCGAGCAGTACTTC.

The chain links TRBV2 to TRBJ1-6; the D gene is possibly TRBD1 (6 bases). The CDR3 is made up of 17 amino acids. Germline V lookup: CDR1 SNHLY, CDR2 FYNNEI. Trimming took 6 bases from V and 2 from J, leaving 17 bases between them. CDR3 coding DNA: TGTGCCAGCAGCCCCGATATGGGGGCGACCTATAATTCACCCCTCCACTTT. It translates to CASSPDMGATYNSPLHF.

The table lists this clone with a few counts. This chain connects TRBV10-3 to TRBJ1-5; D remains ambiguous. CDR3 size: 15 residues. Germline V lookup: CDR1 ENHRY, CDR2 SYGVKD. Trimming stripped 3 bases from V and 3 bases from J, with 12 bases between. The CDR3 sequence: CAISESPGSNQPQHF. The CDR3 DNA is TGTGCCATCAGTGAATCCCCAGGTTCCAATCAGCCCCAGCATTTT.